The 13 T cell receptor beta chains below were found in one sample sequenced in a study of control samples from healthy donors and cancer patients. Generated by immunoSEQ multiplex PCR, the TCRdb table keeps only in-frame clones and is missing some. This sample has 70,000 or so clones; about four fifths occur once, and the top ten carry about 3%. What was sequenced was PBMCs. Every receptor here comes from a woman in her forties or fifties with lung cancer.

The chain recombines TRBV7-3 with TRBJ2-5; D may be TRBD1 (5 bases). CDR1 SGHTA and CDR2 FQGTGA come from the germline V gene. Trimming took off 5 bases at V and 3 bases at J, with 10 bases between the two ends. This CDR3 has 13 residues. CDR3 in amino acids: CASSLTREETQYF. The CDR3 DNA follows: TGTGCCAGCAGCCTGACCAGGGAAGAGACCCAGTACTTC.

The sample holds a few counts of this clone. This chain joins TRBV28 and TRBJ1-2, with 7 bases identical to TRBD1. In germline, CDR1 is MDHEN, CDR2 SYDVKM. The CDR3 spans 13 residues. The V gene end was trimmed by 5 bases and the J gene end by 6 bases; junction bases not matched to a gene: 6. DNA of the CDR3: TGTGCCAGCAGTGCGGCTACAGGGGATGGCTACACCTTC. Protein: CASSAATGDGYTF.

The chain employs TRBV13 and TRBJ2-1; tentative D call: TRBD2 (5 bases). There are 16 residues in the CDR3. Trimming removed 2 bases at V and 7 bases at J, with 18 bases between. Germline V CDR1 and CDR2: PRHDT, FYEKMQ (reference sequence). As DNA, the CDR3 is TGTGCCAGCAGCTTATGGGTTGGGAGTTTCGAAAATGAGCAGTTCTTC. Protein product: CASSLWVGSFENEQFF.

This chain links TRBV5-1 with TRBJ2-3, with TRBD1 matching 7 bases. The CDR3 is 12 amino acids. Per germline, CDR1 SGHRS and CDR2 YFSETQ. With 3 bases clipped from V and 7 bases from J, the junction kept 2 bases outside the gene matches. CDR3 DNA sequence: TGCGCCAGCAGCTGGGACAGTAATACGCAGTATTTT. Encoded protein: CASSWDSNTQYF.

This clone was detected a few times. This sequence joins TRBV20-1 and TRBJ2-5; TRBD2 matches at 9 bases. This CDR3 has 14 residues. J was trimmed by 4 bases and V by 3 bases; bases with no gene match: 6. Germline CDR1 reads DFQATT; CDR2 reads SNEGSKA (reference sequence). The CDR3 DNA sequence: TGCAGTGCTAGTCCAGCGGGGGGAACAGAGACCCAGTACTTC. Its translation: CSASPAGGTETQYF.

The chain is built from TRBV6-1 and TRBJ2-7; D is unclear. The V gene lost 2 bases and the J gene lost 1 base, with 9 bases spanning the gap. The CDR3 sequence is 14 residues long. Germline V lookup: CDR1 MNHNS, CDR2 SASEGT. The CDR3 region is CASSEMETSYEQYF. The DNA of the CDR3 is TGTGCCAGCAGTGAAATGGAAACTTCCTACGAGCAGTACTTC.

As DNA, the CDR3 is TGCGCCAGCAGCTTCCGGGTTTCGGGCGATGAGCAGTTCTTC. It translates to CASSFRVSGDEQFF. The J gene is TRBJ2-1, the V gene TRBV5-1; D is undetermined. CDR1 is SGHRS and CDR2 is YFSETQ in the germline V gene. V gave up 2 bases and J gave up 8 bases, with 14 bases separating them. This CDR3 is built from 14 residues.

This chain connects TRBV23-1 to TRBJ1-1; 7 positions agree with TRBD1. TRBV23-1 qualifies as an ORF whose function is uncertain. The CDR3 has 16 residues. J lost 5 bases, V lost 2 bases, and 11 bases had no gene match. The CDR3 region is CASSQHWTGEGTEAFF. The CDR3 DNA reads as TGCGCCAGCAGTCAACATTGGACAGGCGAGGGGACTGAAGCTTTCTTT.

V usage is TRBV11-2 and J usage is TRBJ1-6; D call uncertain. CDR1 is SGHAT and CDR2 is FQNNGV in the germline V gene. The V end was cut by 6 bases, the J end by 9 bases, with 12 bases between. The CDR3 runs to 13 residues. CDR3 residues: CASSSSEGSPLHF. The DNA for the CDR3 is TGTGCCAGCAGTAGCTCGGAAGGTTCACCCCTCCACTTT.

As DNA, the CDR3 is TGTGCCAGCAGACAGGGGTCTAACTCACCCCTCCACTTT. The encoded protein is CASRQGSNSPLHF. The genes are TRBV6-5 and TRBJ1-6, with TRBD1 identical over 7 bases. CDR3 length: 13 residues. J was trimmed by 10 bases and V by 6 bases; bases with no gene match: 6. Germline V gives CDR1 MNHEY, CDR2 SVGAGI.

V and J are TRBV29-1 and TRBJ1-1; maybe TRBD1 (6 bases). CDR3 length: 14 amino acids. From germline, CDR1 is SQVTM and CDR2 ANQGSEA. Trimming pared 1 base from V and 6 bases from J, leaving 15 bases between. CDR3 region: CSVEVSPGDPEAFF. The CDR3 DNA reads TGCAGCGTTGAAGTATCGCCAGGGGACCCTGAAGCTTTCTTT.

The genes are TRBV29-1 and TRBJ2-7, with D perhaps TRBD2 (6 bases). Per germline, CDR1 SQVTM and CDR2 ANQGSEA. This CDR3 region has 13 residues. Trimming took off 4 bases at V and 1 base at J, with 11 bases between the two ends. The CDR3 bases are TGCAGCGTTGCCTCCGCGGGGTCCTACGAGCAGTACTTC. This sequence encodes CSVASAGSYEQYF.

This chain links TRBV3-1 (or the pseudogene TRBV3-2) with TRBJ2-5; D is perhaps TRBD1 or TRBD2 (7 bases each). CDR1 is LGHDT and CDR2 is YNNKEL in the germline V gene (reference sequence). V lost 5 bases and J 7 bases, leaving 23 bases between the germline ends. This CDR3 is 16 amino acids long. The CDR3, as DNA: TGTGCCAGCAGCGATCCAGGGGGGGCCTCATTGGGGACCCAGTACTTC. As protein: CASSDPGGASLGTQYF.